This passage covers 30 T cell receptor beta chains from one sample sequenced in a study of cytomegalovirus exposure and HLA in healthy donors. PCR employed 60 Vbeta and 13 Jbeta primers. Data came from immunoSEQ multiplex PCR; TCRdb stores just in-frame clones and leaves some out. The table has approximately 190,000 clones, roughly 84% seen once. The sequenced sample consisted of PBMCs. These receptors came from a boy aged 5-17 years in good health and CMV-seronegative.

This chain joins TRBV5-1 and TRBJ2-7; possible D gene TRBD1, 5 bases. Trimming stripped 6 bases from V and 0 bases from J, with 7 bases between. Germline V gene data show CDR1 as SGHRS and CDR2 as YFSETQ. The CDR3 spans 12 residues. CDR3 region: CASKGSSYEQYF. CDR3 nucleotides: TGCGCCAGCAAGGGGTCCTCCTACGAGCAGTACTTC.

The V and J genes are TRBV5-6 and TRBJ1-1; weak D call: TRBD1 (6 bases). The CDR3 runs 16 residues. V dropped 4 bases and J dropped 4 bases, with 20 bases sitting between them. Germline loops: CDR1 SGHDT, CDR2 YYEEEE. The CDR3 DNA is TGTGCCAGCAGCCCCGACCCACAGGGTTATCGCACTGAAGCTTTCTTT. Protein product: CASSPDPQGYRTEAFF. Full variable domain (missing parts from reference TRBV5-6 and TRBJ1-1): DAGVTQSPTHLIKTRGQQVTLRCSPKSGHDTVSWYQQALGQGPQFIFQYYEEEERQRGNFPDRFSGHQFPNYSSELNVNALLLGDSALYLCASSPDPQGYRTEAFFGQGTRLTVV.

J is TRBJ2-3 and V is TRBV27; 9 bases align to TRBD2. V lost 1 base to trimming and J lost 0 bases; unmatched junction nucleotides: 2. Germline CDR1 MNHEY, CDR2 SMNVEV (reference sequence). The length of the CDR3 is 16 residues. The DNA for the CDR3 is TGTGCCAGCAGTTTATTAGCGGGAGCAAGCACAGATACGCAGTATTTT. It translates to CASSLLAGASTDTQYF.

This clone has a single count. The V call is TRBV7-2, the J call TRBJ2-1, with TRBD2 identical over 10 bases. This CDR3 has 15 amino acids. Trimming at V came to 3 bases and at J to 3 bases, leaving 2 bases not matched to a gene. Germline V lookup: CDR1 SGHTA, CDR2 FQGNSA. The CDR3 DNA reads TGTGCCAGCAGCTTGCTAGCGGGAGTCTACAATGAGCAGTTCTTC. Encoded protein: CASSLLAGVYNEQFF.

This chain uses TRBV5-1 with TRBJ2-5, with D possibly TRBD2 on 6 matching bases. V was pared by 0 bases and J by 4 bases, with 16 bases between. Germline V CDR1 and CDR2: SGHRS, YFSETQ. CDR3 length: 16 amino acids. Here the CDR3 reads CASSLVRGAGGETQYF. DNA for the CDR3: TGCGCCAGCAGCTTGGTGAGGGGAGCGGGTGGAGAGACCCAGTACTTC. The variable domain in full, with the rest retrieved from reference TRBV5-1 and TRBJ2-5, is KAGVTQTPRYLIKTRGQQVTLSCSPISGHRSVSWYQQTPGQGLQFLFEYFSETQRNKGNFPGRFSGRQFSNSRSEMNVSTLELGDSALYLCASSLVRGAGGETQYFGPGTRLLVL.

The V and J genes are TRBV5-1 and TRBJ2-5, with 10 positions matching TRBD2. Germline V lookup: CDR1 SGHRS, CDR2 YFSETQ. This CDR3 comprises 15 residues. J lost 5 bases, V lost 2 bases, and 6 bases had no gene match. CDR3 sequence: CASSFGLAGVETQYF. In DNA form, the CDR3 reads TGCGCCAGCAGCTTCGGTCTAGCGGGAGTGGAGACCCAGTACTTC.

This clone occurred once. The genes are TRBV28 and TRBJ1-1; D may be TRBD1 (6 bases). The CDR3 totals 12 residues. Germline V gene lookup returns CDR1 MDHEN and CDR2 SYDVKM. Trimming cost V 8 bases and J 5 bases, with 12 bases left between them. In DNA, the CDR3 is TGTGCCAGCGAAGATAGGGGGACTGAAGCTTTCTTT. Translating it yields CASEDRGTEAFF.

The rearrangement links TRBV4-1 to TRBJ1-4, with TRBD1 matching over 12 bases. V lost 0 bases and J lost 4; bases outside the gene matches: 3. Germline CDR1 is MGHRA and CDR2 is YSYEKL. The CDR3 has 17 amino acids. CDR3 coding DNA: TGCGCCAGCAGCCAAGAGGGACAGGGGGCCAATAATGAAAAACTGTTTTTT. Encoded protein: CASSQEGQGANNEKLFF.

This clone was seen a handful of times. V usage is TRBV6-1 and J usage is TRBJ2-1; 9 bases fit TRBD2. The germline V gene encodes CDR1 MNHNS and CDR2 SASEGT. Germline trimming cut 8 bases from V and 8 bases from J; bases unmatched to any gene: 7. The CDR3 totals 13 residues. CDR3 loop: CASWRQRGDEQFF. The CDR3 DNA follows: TGTGCCAGCTGGAGGCAGCGGGGGGATGAGCAGTTCTTC.

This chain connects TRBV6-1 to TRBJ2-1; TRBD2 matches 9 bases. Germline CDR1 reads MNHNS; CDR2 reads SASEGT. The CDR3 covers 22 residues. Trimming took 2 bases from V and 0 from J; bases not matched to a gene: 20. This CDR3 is CASSERLRNSGRLVRSYNEQFF. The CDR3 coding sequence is TGTGCCAGCAGTGAAAGATTACGGAATAGCGGGAGACTCGTCCGCTCCTACAATGAGCAGTTCTTC.

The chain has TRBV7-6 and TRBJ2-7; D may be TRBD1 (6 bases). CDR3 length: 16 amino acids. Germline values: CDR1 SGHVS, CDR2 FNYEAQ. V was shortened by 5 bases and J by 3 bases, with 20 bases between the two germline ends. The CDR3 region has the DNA TGTGCCAGCAGCCGGGGAGACAGGTTTAAGGTCTACGAGCAGTACTTC. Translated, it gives CASSRGDRFKVYEQYF.

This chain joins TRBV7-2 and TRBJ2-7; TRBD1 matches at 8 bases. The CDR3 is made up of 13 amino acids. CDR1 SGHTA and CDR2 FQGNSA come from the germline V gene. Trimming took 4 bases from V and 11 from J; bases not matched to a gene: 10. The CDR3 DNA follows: TGTGCCAGCAGCTCAACAGGGGGGATGAAGGAGTACTTC. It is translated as CASSSTGGMKEYF. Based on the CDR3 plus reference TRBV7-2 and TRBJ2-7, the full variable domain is GAGVSQSPSNKVTEKGKDVELRCDPISGHTALYWYRQSLGQGLEFLIYFQGNSAPDKSGLPSDRFSAERTGGSVSTLTIQRTQQEDSAVYLCASSSTGGMKEYFGPGTRLTVT.

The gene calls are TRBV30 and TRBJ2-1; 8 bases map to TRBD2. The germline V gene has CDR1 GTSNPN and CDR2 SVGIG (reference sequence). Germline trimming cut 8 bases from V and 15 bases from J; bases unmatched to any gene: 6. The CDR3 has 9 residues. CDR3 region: CAIGLAGFF. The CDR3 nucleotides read TGTGCCATAGGACTAGCCGGGTTCTTC.

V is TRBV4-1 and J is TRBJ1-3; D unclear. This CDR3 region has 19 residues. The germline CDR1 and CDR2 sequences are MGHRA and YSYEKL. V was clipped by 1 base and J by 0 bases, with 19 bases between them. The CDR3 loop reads CASSQGEKRIHFSGNTIYF. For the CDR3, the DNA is TGCGCCAGCAGCCAAGGGGAGAAGAGGATTCATTTCTCTGGAAACACCATATATTTT.

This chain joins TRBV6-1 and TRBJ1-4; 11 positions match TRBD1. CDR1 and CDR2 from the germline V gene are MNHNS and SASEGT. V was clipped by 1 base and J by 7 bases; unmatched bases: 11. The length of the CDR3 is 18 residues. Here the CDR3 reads CASSEGMSVGQGVEKLFF. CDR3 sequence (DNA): TGTGCCAGCAGTGAAGGAATGTCTGTGGGACAGGGGGTTGAAAAACTGTTTTTT.

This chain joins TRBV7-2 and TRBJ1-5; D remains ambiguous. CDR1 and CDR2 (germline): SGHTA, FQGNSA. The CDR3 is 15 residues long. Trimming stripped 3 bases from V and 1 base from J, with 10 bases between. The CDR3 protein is CASSFYHESNQPQHF. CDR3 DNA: TGTGCCAGCAGCTTCTACCATGAGAGCAATCAGCCCCAGCATTTT.

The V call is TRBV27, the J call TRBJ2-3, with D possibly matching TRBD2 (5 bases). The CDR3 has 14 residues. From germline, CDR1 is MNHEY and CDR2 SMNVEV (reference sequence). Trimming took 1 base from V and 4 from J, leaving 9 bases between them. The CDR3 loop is CASSLYFSADTQYF. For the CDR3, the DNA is TGTGCCAGCAGTTTATACTTTAGCGCAGATACGCAGTATTTT.

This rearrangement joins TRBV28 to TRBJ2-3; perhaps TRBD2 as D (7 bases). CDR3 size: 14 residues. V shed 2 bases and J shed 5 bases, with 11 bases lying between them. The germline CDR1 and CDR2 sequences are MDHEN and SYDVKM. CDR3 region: CASSLGGAGDTQYF. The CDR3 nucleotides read TGTGCCAGCAGTTTAGGGGGGGCGGGAGATACGCAGTATTTT.

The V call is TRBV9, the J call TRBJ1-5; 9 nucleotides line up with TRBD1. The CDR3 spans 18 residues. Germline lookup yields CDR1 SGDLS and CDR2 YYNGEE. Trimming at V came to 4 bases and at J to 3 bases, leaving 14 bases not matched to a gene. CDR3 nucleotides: TGTGCCAGCAGCCCAACATTATACCGGACAGGGGTCAATCAGCCCCAGCATTTT. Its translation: CASSPTLYRTGVNQPQHF.

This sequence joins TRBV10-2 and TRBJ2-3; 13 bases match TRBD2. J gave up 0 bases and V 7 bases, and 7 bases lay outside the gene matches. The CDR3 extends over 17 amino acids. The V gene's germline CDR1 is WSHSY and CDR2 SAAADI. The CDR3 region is CASTRTSGGASTDTQYF. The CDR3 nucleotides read TGCGCCAGCACTCGAACTAGCGGGGGGGCTAGCACAGATACGCAGTATTTT.

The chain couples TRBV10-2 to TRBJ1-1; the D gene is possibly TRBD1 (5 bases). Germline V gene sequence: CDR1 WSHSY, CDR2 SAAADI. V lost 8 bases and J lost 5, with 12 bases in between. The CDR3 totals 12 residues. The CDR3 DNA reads TGCGCCAGCGGTTACGGGGGTACTGAAGCTTTCTTT. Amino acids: CASGYGGTEAFF.

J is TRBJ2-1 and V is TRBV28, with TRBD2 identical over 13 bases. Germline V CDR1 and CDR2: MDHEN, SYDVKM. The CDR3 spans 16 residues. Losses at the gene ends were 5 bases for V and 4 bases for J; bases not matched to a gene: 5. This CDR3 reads CASSTSGRASYNEQFF. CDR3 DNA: TGTGCCAGCAGTACTAGCGGGAGGGCCTCGTACAATGAGCAGTTCTTC.

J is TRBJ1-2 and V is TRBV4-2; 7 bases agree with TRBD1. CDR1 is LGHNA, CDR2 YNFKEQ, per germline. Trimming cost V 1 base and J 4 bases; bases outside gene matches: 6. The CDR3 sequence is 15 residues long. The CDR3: CASSQGQGIIYGYTF. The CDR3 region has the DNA TGTGCCAGCAGCCAAGGACAGGGAATTATCTATGGCTACACCTTC.

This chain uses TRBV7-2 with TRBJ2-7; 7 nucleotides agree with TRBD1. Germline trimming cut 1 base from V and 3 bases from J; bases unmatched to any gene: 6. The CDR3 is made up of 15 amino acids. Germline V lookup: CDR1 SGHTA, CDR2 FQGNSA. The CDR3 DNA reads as TGTGCCAGCAGCTTAGGGACAGGCCCTAACTACGAGCAGTACTTC. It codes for CASSLGTGPNYEQYF.

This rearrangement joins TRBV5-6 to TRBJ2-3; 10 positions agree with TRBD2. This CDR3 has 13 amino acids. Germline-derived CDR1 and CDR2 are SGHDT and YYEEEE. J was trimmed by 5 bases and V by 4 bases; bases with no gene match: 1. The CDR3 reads CASSPSGRDTQYF. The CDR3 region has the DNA TGTGCCAGCAGCCCTAGCGGGAGAGATACGCAGTATTTT.

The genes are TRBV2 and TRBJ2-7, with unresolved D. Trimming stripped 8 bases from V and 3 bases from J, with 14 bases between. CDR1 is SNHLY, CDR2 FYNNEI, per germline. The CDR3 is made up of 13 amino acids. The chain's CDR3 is CASEVPPFYEQYF. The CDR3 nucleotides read TGTGCCAGCGAGGTACCTCCCTTCTACGAGCAGTACTTC.

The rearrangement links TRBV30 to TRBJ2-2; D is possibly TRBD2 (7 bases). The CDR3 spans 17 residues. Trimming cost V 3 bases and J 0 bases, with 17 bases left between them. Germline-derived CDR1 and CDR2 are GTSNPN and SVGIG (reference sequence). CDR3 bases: TGTGCCTGGAGAGGGGGGGCGGGGAAATCGAACACCGGGGAGCTGTTTTTT. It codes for CAWRGGAGKSNTGELFF. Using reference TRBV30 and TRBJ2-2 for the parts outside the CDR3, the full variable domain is SQTIHQWPATLVQPVGSPLSLECTVEGTSNPNLYWYRQAAGRGLQLLFYSVGIGQISSEVPQNLSASRPQDRQFILSSKKLLLSDSGFYLCAWRGGAGKSNTGELFFGEGSRLTVL.

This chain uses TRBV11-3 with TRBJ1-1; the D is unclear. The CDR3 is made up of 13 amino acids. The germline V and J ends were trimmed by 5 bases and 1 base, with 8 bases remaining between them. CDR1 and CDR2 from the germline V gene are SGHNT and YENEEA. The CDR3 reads CASSMRRNTEAFF. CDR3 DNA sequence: TGTGCCAGCAGCATGCGTCGGAACACTGAAGCTTTCTTT.

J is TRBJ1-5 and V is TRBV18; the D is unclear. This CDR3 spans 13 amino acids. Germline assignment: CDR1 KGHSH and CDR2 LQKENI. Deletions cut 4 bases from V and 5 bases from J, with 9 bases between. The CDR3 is CASSLGRDQPQHF. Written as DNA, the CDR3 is TGTGCCAGCTCACTAGGGAGGGATCAGCCCCAGCATTTT. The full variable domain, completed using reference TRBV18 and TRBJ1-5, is NAGVMQNPRHLVRRRGQEARLRCSPMKGHSHVYWYRQLPEEGLKFMVYLQKENIIDESGMPKERFSAEFPKEGPSILRIQQVVRGDSAAYFCASSLGRDQPQHFGDGTRLSIL.

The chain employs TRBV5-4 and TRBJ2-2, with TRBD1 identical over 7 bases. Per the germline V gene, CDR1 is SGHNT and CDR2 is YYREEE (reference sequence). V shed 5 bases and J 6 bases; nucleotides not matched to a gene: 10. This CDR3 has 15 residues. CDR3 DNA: TGTGCCAGCAGTTCCAAACGACAGGGACCCGGGGAGCTGTTTTTT. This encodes CASSSKRQGPGELFF.